The next 27 T cell receptor delta chains were all read from a single sample in a study of γδ T cells in repeated Plasmodium falciparum infection. Bulk repertoires came from Vgamma9/Vdelta2+ or Vdelta2-negative gammadelta T cells flow-sorted from PBMC. TCRdb reanalysed the multiplex PCR reads via CATT. This sample has 85,000 to 100,000 delta-chain clones, with less than 1% found just once. Sequenced material: gamma-delta T cells from blood. The receptors shown here come from a pool of human donors (malaria-infected and uninfected, not separated).

This clone was observed at least ten times. The mismatch at residue 13 between this DNA's translation and the TCRdb protein of a much larger clone likely reflects a read error; the protein shown is translated from the DNA. The chain combines TRDV1 with TRDJ1; tentative D call: TRDD3 (6 bases). This CDR3 region has 17 residues. CDR1 is TSWWSYY, CDR2 QGS, per germline. The CDR3 sequence is CALGSIRGWGVTYKLIF. DNA of the CDR3: TGTGCTCTTGGGTCAATTCGAGGGTGGGGGGTCACCTATAAACTCATCTTT.

Of note for this clone: A far larger clone is just one base off, so this is likely a read error. The sample contains more than one DNA sequence encoding this CDR3. V gene assignment gives TRDV2, but the J gene was left uncalled; TRDD3, the table's D call, was not compared with the DNA. CDR3 length: 19 amino acids. CDR1 is GEAIGNYY, CDR2 EKD, per germline. DNA of the CDR3: TGTGCCTGTGACACCGTACTGGGGAAACACTCCTGGGACACCCGACAAATGTTTTTC. Its protein product is CACDTVLGKHSWDTRQMFF.

This clone was detected only a few times. A far larger clone is one base from this, pointing to a likely read error. Other DNA sequences in this sample translate to the same CDR3. The rearrangement joins TRDV2 to TRDJ1, with D possibly matching TRDD3 (5 bases). This CDR3 spans 16 amino acids. Germline CDR1 GEAIGNYY, CDR2 EKD. The CDR3 bases are TGTGCTTGTGACCCCGCTTGGGATGCAGGCACCGATAAACTCATCTTT. Amino acids: CACDPAWDAGTDKLIF.

This clone has a handful of counts. TCRdb's entry gives the protein of a much larger clone, which mismatches this DNA's translation at residue 11, likely from a read error; the protein reported here is translated from the DNA. The CDR3 bases are TGTGCTCTTGGGGTCGCTCCCACCCAGTACATCGATAAACTCATCTTT. Protein product: CALGVAPTQYIDKLIF. V gene TRDV1 combines with J gene TRDJ1; no clear D. Matching the DNA to germline supplied the J gene, which TCRdb does not give. Trimming pared 4 bases from V and 4 bases from J, leaving 19 bases between. CDR3 length: 16 amino acids. Germline V CDR1 and CDR2: TSWWSYY, QGS.

This clone appeared a few times. A far larger clone is just one base off, so this is likely a read error. Other DNA sequences in this specimen translate into the identical CDR3. The J gene is TRDJ1, the V gene TRDV1; 9 positions agree with TRDD3. No J gene was available from TCRdb, and it was assigned here by a germline match of the DNA. This CDR3 has 18 amino acids. Germline CDR1 is TSWWSYY and CDR2 is QGS. The CDR3, as DNA: TGTGCCCTTGGGGCTCCGCGGCCTATACTGGGGGACGCCCATAAACTCATCTTT. It translates to CALGAPRPILGDAHKLIF.

In its sample, this clone was seen a few times. The protein TCRdb lists belongs to a much larger clone and differs from this DNA's translation at residue 8, which points to a read error; the protein shown is made from the DNA. V is TRDV1 and J is TRDJ1; D call uncertain. The J gene, absent from TCRdb, was called here by matching the DNA to germline. Per the germline V gene, CDR1 is TSWWSYY and CDR2 is QGS. V shed 0 bases and J shed 2 bases, with 10 bases lying between them. The CDR3 has 15 amino acids. CDR3 loop: CALGELRGKTDKLIF. The DNA for the CDR3 is TGTGCTCTTGGGGAACTTCGAGGTAAAACCGATAAACTCATCTTT.

This clone was counted between two and nine times. This DNA's translation and the protein TCRdb lists, from a much larger clone, do not match at residue 5, likely due to a read error; the protein shown is translated from the DNA. The chain carries TRDV1 and TRDJ1; the match to TRDD3 covers 8 bases. CDR3 length: 18 residues. Germline lookup yields CDR1 TSWWSYY and CDR2 QGS. Unmatched junction bases numbered 16, after V lost 4 bases and J lost 3 bases. DNA for the CDR3: TGTGCTCTTGGGGGCGCTTTCCTGTCGAGGGATACGGCCGATAAACTCATCTTT. Translation gives CALGGAFLSRDTADKLIF.

In its sample, this clone was seen a few times. TCRdb's protein for this DNA is that of a much larger clone and differs from the translation at residue 15, likely a read error; the protein shown is the DNA translation. This chain connects TRDV1 to TRDJ1; no reliable D call. No J gene was available from TCRdb, and it was assigned here by a germline match of the DNA. The CDR3 is made up of 19 amino acids. The V gene's germline CDR1 is TSWWSYY and CDR2 QGS. CDR3 amino acids: CALGALRVMMGVYTGKLIF. The CDR3, as DNA: TGTGCTCTTGGGGCCCTTAGGGTCATGATGGGTGTATACACCGGTAAACTCATCTTT.

With respect to this clone: TCRdb shows a much larger clone's protein in place of this DNA's translation, and the two differ at residue 15, likely through a read error; the protein shown is translated from the DNA. V and J are TRDV1 and TRDJ1; 7 bases are shared with TRDD3. The CDR3 sequence is 19 residues long. V trimming: 2 bases; J trimming: 10 bases; junction bases outside the gene matches: 25. Germline V gene lookup returns CDR1 TSWWSYY and CDR2 QGS. CDR3 DNA sequence: TGTGCTCTTGGGGAAAAGTCTCCCCCCCCGCACTGGGGTTTAGAGGGACTCATCTTT. Translated, it gives CALGEKSPPPHWGLEGLIF.

Note on this clone: This sequence is one base from a far larger clone and is likely a read error. Different DNA sequences within this sample yield the same CDR3. The chain employs TRDV1 and TRDJ1; 8 nucleotides line up with TRDD3. TCRdb offers no J gene call, so here the DNA was matched to germline to obtain one. Germline V CDR1 and CDR2: TSWWSYY, QGS. CDR3 size: 19 residues. In nucleotides, the CDR3 is TGTGCCCTTGGGGAACTTTCTGGGGGACTAGCCCGGGAGACCGATAAACTCATCTTT. This encodes CALGELSGGLARETDKLIF.

About this clone: This sequence may be a read error, since a much larger clone differs from it by one base. Other DNA sequences in the same sample also yield this CDR3. The V gene is TRDV1, the J gene TRDJ1; TRDD3 matches at 11 bases. CDR3 size: 19 residues. Germline V gene sequence: CDR1 TSWWSYY, CDR2 QGS. The CDR3 is CALGEGPSVLGDITDKLIF. In nucleotides, the CDR3 is TGTGCTCTTGGGGAAGGGCCTTCGGTACTGGGGGATATCACCGATAAACTTATCTTT.

This clone appeared many times. A read error is the likely source, as a far larger clone sits one nucleotide away. Other DNA sequences of this sample code for an identical CDR3. This chain uses TRAV14/DV4 with TRDJ1; D call uncertain. Per the germline V gene, CDR1 is TSDPSYG and CDR2 is QGSYDQQN (reference sequence). The CDR3 extends over 13 amino acids. This chain's CDR3 is CATLIRVADKLIF. CDR3 nucleotides: TGCGCAACCCTTATCCGGGTAGCCGATAAACTCATCTTT.

This clone was observed a few times. TCRdb pairs this DNA with a much larger clone's protein that differs at residue 3, likely a read error; the protein shown was translated from the DNA. The chain recombines TRDV1 with TRDJ1; D is possibly TRDD3 (6 bases). Germline lookup yields CDR1 TSWWSYY and CDR2 QGS. The CDR3 spans 19 residues. The CDR3 DNA sequence: TGTGCTTTTGGGGAGGATACTACCTTGTACCCTTCGTACACCGATAAACTCATCTTT. This sequence encodes CAFGEDTTLYPSYTDKLIF.

This clone was recorded a few times. A far larger clone is a single base away, which makes a read error likely. At the DNA level, this CDR3 is encoded by other sequences in the same sample as well. The V gene call reads TRDV2; no J gene was called; the table gives TRDD3 as D, unverified against the DNA. CDR3 length: 14 amino acids. Per the germline V gene, CDR1 is GEAIGNYY and CDR2 is EKD. The CDR3 DNA sequence: TGTGCCTGTGACGGGGTGGGATCACGCGATAAACTCATCTTC. It is translated as CACDGVGSRDKLIF.

This clone was recorded many times. The rearrangement uses TRDV1 and TRDJ1, with TRDD3 identical over 8 bases. V was pared by 9 bases and J by 5 bases, with 17 bases of the junction left unmatched. CDR1 and CDR2 (germline): TSWWSYY, QGS. CDR3 length: 16 residues. The CDR3 region has the DNA TGTGCTCTCTCCGAGGCCCGTACTGGGGGCCAGGATAAACTCATCTTT. Protein sequence: CALSEARTGGQDKLIF.

In this sample, this clone turned up a few times. TCRdb attributes to this sequence the protein of a much larger clone, which differs from the DNA translation at residue 16; a read error is likely, and the protein displayed is translated from the DNA. The V gene corresponds to TRDV2; no J gene was called; the table's TRDD3 call for D was not verified on the DNA. The V gene's germline CDR1 is GEAIGNYY and CDR2 EKD. This CDR3 spans 18 amino acids. The DNA of the CDR3 is TGTGCCTGTGACTCAATTGGTACCGGGGGATCGTACACCGATAAACCCATCTTT. This gives the protein CACDSIGTGGSYTDKPIF.

The J gene corresponds to TRDJ1; a V gene call is absent; the table calls TRDD3, which could not be checked here. The CDR3 has 17 amino acids. CDR3 amino acids: CACGREWGERYTDKLIF. CDR3 DNA sequence: TGTGCCTGTGGAAGGGAATGGGGGGAAAGATACACCGATAAACTCATCTTT.

The chain couples TRDV2 to TRDJ1, with 10 bases that match TRDD3. Since TCRdb gives no J gene, matching the DNA to germline was used here to assign it. The V gene's germline CDR1 is GEAIGNYY and CDR2 EKD. The CDR3 is 19 residues long. V lost 3 bases to trimming and J lost 3 bases; unmatched junction nucleotides: 18. Here the CDR3 DNA reads TGTGCCTGTGACCGGCTTCCTAGGCGGCTGGGGGATATGCCCGATAAACTCATCTTT. Its translation: CACDRLPRRLGDMPDKLIF.

This clone was picked up a small number of times. TCRdb records a much larger clone's protein for this DNA, with a difference at residue 3 that likely arises from a read error; the protein given is the translation of the DNA. The V call is TRDV2, the J call TRDJ1, with D unresolved. Here the J gene came from matching the DNA to germline, since TCRdb omits it. CDR3 size: 14 residues. CDR1 GEAIGNYY and CDR2 EKD come from the germline V gene. The CDR3: CARDLIMRADKLIF. The DNA of the CDR3 is TGTGCCCGTGATCTAATCATGAGGGCCGATAAACTCATCTTT.

This clone was recorded at least ten times. This probably arose from a read error, given a far larger clone one base away. The same CDR3 is also encoded by other DNA sequences in this sample. The chain combines TRDV2 with TRDJ1; D gene unclear. The J gene comes from matching the DNA to germline here; TCRdb lacks it. The germline V gene encodes CDR1 GEAIGNYY and CDR2 EKD. CDR3 length: 16 amino acids. CDR3 in amino acids: CACDTVGDAYTDKLIF. DNA of the CDR3: TGTGCCTGTGACACCGTCGGAGACGCGTACACCGACAAACTCATCTTT.

A remark on this clone: This DNA translates differently at residue 4 from the TCRdb protein, which is that of a much larger clone; a read error is likely, and the protein shown is the DNA's own translation. The V call is TRDV1, the J call TRDJ1; a possible D gene is TRDD3 (5 bases). TCRdb does not report a J gene; here it was assigned by matching the DNA to germline references. Per the germline V gene, CDR1 is TSWWSYY and CDR2 is QGS. This CDR3 is built from 18 residues. The V and J ends lost 7 bases and 0 bases respectively, with 24 bases between them. CDR3 region: CALELPLGSLRYTDKLIF. CDR3 DNA sequence: TGTGCTCTTGAGCTCCCCCTGGGCTCTCTCCGGTACACCGATAAACTCATCTTT.

In this sample, this clone turned up a few times. Translating this DNA gives a protein that differs at residue 3 from the TCRdb one, which belongs to a much larger clone; a read error is likely, and the protein shown is this translation. V is TRDV2 and J is TRDJ1, with unresolved D. TCRdb leaves out the J gene; it was filled in here by matching the DNA to germline. The CDR3 spans 17 residues. Germline V lookup: CDR1 GEAIGNYY, CDR2 EKD. The CDR3 loop is CARDTVNRESTTDKLIF. Here the CDR3 DNA reads TGTGCCCGTGACACCGTTAACCGGGAGTCCACAACCGATAAACTCATCTTT.

A few counts support this clone. This DNA translates differently at residue 9 from the TCRdb protein, which is that of a much larger clone; a read error is likely, and the protein shown is the DNA's own translation. V usage is TRDV2 and J usage is TRDJ1; 7 positions match TRDD3. As TCRdb names no J gene, one was assigned here on the basis of a DNA match to germline. CDR1 is GEAIGNYY, CDR2 EKD, per germline. The CDR3 totals 16 residues. J gave up 1 base and V 0 bases, and 7 bases lay outside the gene matches. The CDR3 here is CACDTHTGAPTDKLIF. As DNA, the CDR3 is TGTGCCTGTGACACCCATACTGGGGCCCCCACCGATAAACTCATCTTT.

Ten or more counts support this clone. The chain uses TRDV1 and TRDJ1, with 10 bases matching TRDD3. V gave up 4 bases and J gave up 0 bases; unmatched junction bases: 23. This CDR3 comprises 22 residues. Germline CDR1 is TSWWSYY and CDR2 is QGS. The CDR3 here is CALGVIRPGWGLGDTDTDKLIF. The CDR3 DNA sequence: TGTGCTCTTGGGGTCATACGTCCCGGCTGGGGCTTGGGGGATACTGACACCGATAAACTCATCTTT.

As for this clone: The protein TCRdb lists belongs to a much larger clone and differs from this DNA's translation at residue 13, which points to a read error; the protein shown is made from the DNA. The CDR3 DNA follows: TGTGCTCTTGGGGAAAAGACGAAGGCCTTCCTGGGGAATTACACCGATAAACTCATCTTT. Its protein product is CALGEKTKAFLGNYTDKLIF. The chain uses TRDV1 and TRDJ1; maybe TRDD2 (7 bases). TCRdb leaves out the J gene; it was filled in here by matching the DNA to germline. The germline V gene has CDR1 TSWWSYY and CDR2 QGS. The V end was cut by 2 bases, the J end by 0 bases, with 25 bases between. This CDR3 has 20 residues.

This clone occurred a few times. It differs at one base from a far larger clone, so likely a read error. This same CDR3 is encoded by further DNA sequences in the sample. The V call is TRDV1, the J call TRDJ1; the match to TRDD3 covers 12 bases. As TCRdb names no J gene, one was assigned here on the basis of a DNA match to germline. CDR3 length: 27 amino acids. Germline lookup yields CDR1 TSWWSYY and CDR2 QGS. Unmatched junction bases numbered 42, after V lost 7 bases and J lost 3 bases. The CDR3 coding sequence is TGTGCTCTTGCTAATGGCGGATCCCAAAGGGACGAAACTGGGGGATACTCCTGGACGAGAGGGTCCGATAAACTCATCTTT. This sequence encodes CALANGGSQRDETGGYSWTRGSDKLIF.

This clone was picked up a small number of times. The protein given by TCRdb reflects a much larger clone and differs at residue 8 from this DNA's translation, likely from a read error; the protein shown is the DNA's translation. The rearrangement joins TRDV1 to TRDJ1, with 10 bases aligning to TRDD3. Germline V gene data show CDR1 as TSWWSYY and CDR2 as QGS. The V gene end was trimmed by 9 bases and the J gene end by 0 bases; junction bases not matched to a gene: 25. The CDR3 is made up of 21 amino acids. The CDR3: CALHATSLTLLGDPYTDKLIF. CDR3 nucleotides: TGTGCTCTGCATGCAACTTCCCTTACGTTACTGGGGGATCCGTACACCGATAAACTCATCTTT.